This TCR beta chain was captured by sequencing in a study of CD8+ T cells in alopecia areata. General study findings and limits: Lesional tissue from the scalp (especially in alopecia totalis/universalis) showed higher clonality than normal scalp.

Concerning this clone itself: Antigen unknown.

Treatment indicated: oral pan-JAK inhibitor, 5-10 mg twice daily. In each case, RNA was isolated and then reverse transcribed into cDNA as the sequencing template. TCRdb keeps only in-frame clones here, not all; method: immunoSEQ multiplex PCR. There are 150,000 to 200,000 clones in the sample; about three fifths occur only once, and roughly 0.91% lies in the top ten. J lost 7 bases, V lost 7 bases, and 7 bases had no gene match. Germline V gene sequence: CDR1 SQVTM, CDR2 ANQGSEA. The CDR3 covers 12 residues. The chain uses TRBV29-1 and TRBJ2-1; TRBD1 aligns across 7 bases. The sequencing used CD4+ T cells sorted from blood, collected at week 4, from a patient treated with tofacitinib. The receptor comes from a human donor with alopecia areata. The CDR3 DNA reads TGCAGCGGAACAGGGGATCGAAATGAGCAGTTCTTC. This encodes CSGTGDRNEQFF.